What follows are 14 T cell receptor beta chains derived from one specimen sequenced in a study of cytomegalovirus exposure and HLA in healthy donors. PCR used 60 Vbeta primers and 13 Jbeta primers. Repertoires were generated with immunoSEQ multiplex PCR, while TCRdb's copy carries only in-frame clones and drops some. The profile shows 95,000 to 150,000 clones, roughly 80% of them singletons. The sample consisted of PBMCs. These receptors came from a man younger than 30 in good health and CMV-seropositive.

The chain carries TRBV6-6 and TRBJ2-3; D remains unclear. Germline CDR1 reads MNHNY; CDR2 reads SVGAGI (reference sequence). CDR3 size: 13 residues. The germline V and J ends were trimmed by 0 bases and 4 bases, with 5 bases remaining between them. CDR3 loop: CASSYSRSDTQYF. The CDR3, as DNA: TGTGCCAGCAGTTACTCGAGGTCAGATACGCAGTATTTT.

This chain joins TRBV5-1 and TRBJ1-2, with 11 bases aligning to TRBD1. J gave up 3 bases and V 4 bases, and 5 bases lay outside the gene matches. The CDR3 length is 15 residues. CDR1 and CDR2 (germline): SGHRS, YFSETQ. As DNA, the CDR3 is TGCGCCAGCAGCCCCGGGACAGGGGGGGACTATGGCTACACCTTC. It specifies CASSPGTGGDYGYTF.

CDR3 amino acids: CAWSVGWDRQHQPQHF. CDR3 coding DNA: TGTGCCTGGAGTGTCGGATGGGACAGACAACATCAGCCCCAGCATTTT. The chain employs TRBV30 and TRBJ1-5; 7 bases map to TRBD1. There are 16 residues in the CDR3. In germline, CDR1 is GTSNPN, CDR2 SVGIG (reference sequence). V gave up 0 bases and J gave up 5 bases; unmatched junction bases: 10. The variable domain in full, completed from reference TRBV30 and TRBJ1-5, reads SQTIHQWPATLVQPVGSPLSLECTVEGTSNPNLYWYRQAAGRGLQLLFYSVGIGQISSEVPQNLSASRPQDRQFILSSKKLLLSDSGFYLCAWSVGWDRQHQPQHFGDGTRLSIL.

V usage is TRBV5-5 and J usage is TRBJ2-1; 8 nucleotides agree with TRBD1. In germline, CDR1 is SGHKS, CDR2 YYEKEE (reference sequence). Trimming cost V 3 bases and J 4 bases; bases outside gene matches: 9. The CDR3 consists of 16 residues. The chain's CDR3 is CASSSTDRGRYNEQFF. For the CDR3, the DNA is TGTGCCAGCAGCTCCACCGACAGGGGAAGATACAATGAGCAGTTCTTC. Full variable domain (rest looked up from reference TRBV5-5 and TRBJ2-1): DAGVTQSPTHLIKTRGQQVTLRCSPISGHKSVSWYQQVLGQGPQFIFQYYEKEERGRGNFPDRFSARQFPNYSSELNVNALLLGDSALYLCASSSTDRGRYNEQFFGPGTRLTVL.

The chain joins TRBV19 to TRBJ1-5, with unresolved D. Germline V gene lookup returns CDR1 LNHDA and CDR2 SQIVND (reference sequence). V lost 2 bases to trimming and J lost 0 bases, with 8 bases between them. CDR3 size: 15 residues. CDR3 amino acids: CASSILSLSNQPQHF. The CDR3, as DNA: TGTGCCAGTAGTATATTGTCCCTTAGCAATCAGCCCCAGCATTTT.

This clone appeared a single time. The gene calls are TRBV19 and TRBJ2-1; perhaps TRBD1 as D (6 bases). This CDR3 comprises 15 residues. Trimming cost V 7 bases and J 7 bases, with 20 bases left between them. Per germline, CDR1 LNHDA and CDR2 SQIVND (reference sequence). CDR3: CASIPSRAGANEQFF. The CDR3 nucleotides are TGTGCCAGTATCCCCAGCAGGGCAGGGGCGAATGAGCAGTTCTTC.

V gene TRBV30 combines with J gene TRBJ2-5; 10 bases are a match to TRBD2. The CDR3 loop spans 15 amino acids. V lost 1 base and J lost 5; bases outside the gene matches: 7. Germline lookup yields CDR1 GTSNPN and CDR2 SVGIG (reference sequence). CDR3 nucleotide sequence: TGTGCCTGGAGTGCAGCTAGCGGGAGTAGGGAGACCCAGTACTTC. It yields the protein CAWSAASGSRETQYF. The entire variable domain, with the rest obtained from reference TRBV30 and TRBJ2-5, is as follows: SQTIHQWPATLVQPVGSPLSLECTVEGTSNPNLYWYRQAAGRGLQLLFYSVGIGQISSEVPQNLSASRPQDRQFILSSKKLLLSDSGFYLCAWSAASGSRETQYFGPGTRLLVL.

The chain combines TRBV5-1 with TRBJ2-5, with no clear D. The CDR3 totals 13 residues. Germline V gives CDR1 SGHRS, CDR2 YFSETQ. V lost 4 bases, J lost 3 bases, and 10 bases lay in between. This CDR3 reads CASSLPPKETQYF. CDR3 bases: TGCGCCAGCAGCCTACCCCCTAAAGAGACCCAGTACTTC.

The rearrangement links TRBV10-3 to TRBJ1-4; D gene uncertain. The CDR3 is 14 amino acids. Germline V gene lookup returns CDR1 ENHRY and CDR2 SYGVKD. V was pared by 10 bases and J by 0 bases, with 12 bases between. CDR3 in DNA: TGTGCCACCAAAGAGGGCGCAACTAATGAAAAACTGTTTTTT. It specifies CATKEGATNEKLFF.

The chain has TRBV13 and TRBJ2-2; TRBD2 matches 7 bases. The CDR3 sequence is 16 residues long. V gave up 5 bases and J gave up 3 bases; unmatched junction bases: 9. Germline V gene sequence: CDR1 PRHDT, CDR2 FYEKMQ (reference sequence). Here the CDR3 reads CASSHLSGLHTGELFF. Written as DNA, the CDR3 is TGTGCCAGCAGCCACCTTAGCGGGCTTCACACCGGGGAGCTGTTTTTT.

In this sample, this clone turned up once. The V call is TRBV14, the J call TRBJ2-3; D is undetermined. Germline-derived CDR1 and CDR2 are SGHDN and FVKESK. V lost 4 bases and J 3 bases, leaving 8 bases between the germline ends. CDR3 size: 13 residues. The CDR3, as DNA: TGTGCCAGCAGCCGCATTAGTACAGATACGCAGTATTTT. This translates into CASSRISTDTQYF. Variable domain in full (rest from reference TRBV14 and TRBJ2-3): EAGVTQFPSHSVIEKGQTVTLRCDPISGHDNLYWYRRVMGKEIKFLLHFVKESKQDESGMPNNRFLAERTGGTYSTLKVQPAELEDSGVYFCASSRISTDTQYFGPGTRLTVL.

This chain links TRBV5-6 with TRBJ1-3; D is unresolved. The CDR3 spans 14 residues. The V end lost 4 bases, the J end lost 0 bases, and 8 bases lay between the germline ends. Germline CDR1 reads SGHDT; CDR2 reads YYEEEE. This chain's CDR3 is CASSASFSGNTIYF. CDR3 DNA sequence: TGTGCCAGCAGCGCGAGTTTCTCTGGAAACACCATATATTTT.

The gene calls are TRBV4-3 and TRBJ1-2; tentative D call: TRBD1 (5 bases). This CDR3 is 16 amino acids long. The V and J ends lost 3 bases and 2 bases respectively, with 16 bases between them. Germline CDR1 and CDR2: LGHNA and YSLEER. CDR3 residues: CASSHHLRDSNYGYTF. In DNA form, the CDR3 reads TGCGCCAGCAGCCATCACTTACGGGACTCCAACTATGGCTACACCTTC.

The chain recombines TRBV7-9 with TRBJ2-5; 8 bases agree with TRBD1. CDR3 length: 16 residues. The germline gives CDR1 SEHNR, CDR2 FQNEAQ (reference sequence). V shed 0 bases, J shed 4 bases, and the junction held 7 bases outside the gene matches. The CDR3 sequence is CASSLALSGGRETQYF. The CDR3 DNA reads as TGTGCCAGCAGCTTAGCGCTTTCAGGGGGCAGAGAGACCCAGTACTTC.